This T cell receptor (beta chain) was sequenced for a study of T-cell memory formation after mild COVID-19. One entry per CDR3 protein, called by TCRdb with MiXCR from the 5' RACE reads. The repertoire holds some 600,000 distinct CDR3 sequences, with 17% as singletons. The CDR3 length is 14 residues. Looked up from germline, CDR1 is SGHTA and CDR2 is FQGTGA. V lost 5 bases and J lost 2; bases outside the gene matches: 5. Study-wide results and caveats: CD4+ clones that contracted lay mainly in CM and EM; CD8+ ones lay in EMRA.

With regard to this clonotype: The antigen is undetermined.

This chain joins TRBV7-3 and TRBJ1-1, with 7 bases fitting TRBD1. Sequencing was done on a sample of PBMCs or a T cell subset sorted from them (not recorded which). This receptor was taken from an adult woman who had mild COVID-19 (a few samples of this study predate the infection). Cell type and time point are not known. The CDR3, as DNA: TGTGCCAGCAGCCTAGGGACAGATAACACTGAAGCTTTCTTT. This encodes CASSLGTDNTEAFF.